The sequence of this T cell receptor beta chain was determined in a study of T cells in tuberculosis. V was trimmed by 3 bases and J by 8 bases, leaving 10 bases between them. Germline V gene data show CDR1 as DFQATT and CDR2 as SNEGSKA (reference sequence). This CDR3 spans 11 amino acids. Time point here: new active TB diagnosis, blood taken before or within 7 days of starting treatment. The data were produced by immunoSEQ multiplex PCR, yet TCRdb's version contains in-frame clones alone and is incomplete. The sample yields 30,000 to 40,000 clones, less than 95% seen once. V usage is TRBV20-1 and J usage is TRBJ1-2; D is possibly TRBD1 (5 bases). The receptor comes from an adult with tuberculosis. Material: PBMCs, obtained at tuberculosis diagnosis. The CDR3 nucleotides read TGCAGTGCTAGGCCGGAGGGGGGCTACACCTTC. Protein: CSARPEGGYTF.